This T cell receptor beta chain was obtained from a study of Ad26.COV2.S vaccination and SARS-CoV-2 variants. Overall study: Vaccine-arm donor from the placebo-controlled COV1001 Ad26.COV2.S trial. Dosing was one shot or two shots 56 days apart. Study observations and caveats: For non-spike TCRs, breadth in vaccine recipients resembled that in placebo recipients.

Treatment here: roughly 19 received Ad26.COV2.S at low or high dose, single or two shots; 5 received placebo; per-sample allocation not given. Day 63 after the first injection of vaccine or placebo was the sampling time. Adults aged 18-55 years in Boston included the donor. Trimming pared 3 bases from V and 7 bases from J, leaving 16 bases between. The CDR3 runs 14 residues. Germline V gives CDR1 SGHRS, CDR2 YFSETQ. The table came from immunoSEQ multiplex PCR; TCRdb's copy has only in-frame clones and leaves some out. The sample carries roughly 300,000 clones, 65% to 90% recorded once. In regard to this clone: Antigen specificity is unknown.

The sequence was obtained from a person aged 18 to 59 who received the Ad26.COV2.S COVID-19 vaccine or a placebo. This chain joins TRBV5-1 and TRBJ1-1; D call uncertain. Specimen: peripheral blood, collected in a trial of Ad26.COV2.S vaccine versus placebo. The CDR3 bases are TGCGCCAGCAGCTCAACGACATCGGGGAATGAAGCTTTCTTT. It is translated as CASSSTTSGNEAFF.